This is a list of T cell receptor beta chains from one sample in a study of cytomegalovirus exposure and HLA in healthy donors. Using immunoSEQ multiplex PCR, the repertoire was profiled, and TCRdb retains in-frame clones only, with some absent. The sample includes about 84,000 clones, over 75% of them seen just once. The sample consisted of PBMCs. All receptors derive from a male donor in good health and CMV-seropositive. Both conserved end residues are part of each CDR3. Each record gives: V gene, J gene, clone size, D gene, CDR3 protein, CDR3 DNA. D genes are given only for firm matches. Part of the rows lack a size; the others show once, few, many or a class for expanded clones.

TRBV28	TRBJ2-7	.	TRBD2	CASGLAGYYEQYF	TGTGCCAGCGGGCTAGCGGGATATTACGAGCAGTACTTC
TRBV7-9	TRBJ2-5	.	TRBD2	CASRLAGTQETQYF	TGTGCCAGCCGACTAGCGGGGACCCAAGAGACCCAGTACTTC
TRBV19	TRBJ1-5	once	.	CASRPDKVEPQHF	TGTGCCAGTAGGCCGGACAAGGTCGAGCCCCAGCATTTT
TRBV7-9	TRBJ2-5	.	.	CASSLVQGWETQYF	TGTGCCAGCAGCTTAGTACAGGGCTGGGAGACCCAGTACTTC
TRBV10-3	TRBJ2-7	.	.	CAISEPAQGAREQYF	TGTGCCATCAGTGAGCCGGCACAGGGAGCGCGCGAGCAGTACTTC
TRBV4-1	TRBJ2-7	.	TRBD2	CASSQARWGTSGTSYEQYF	TGCGCCAGCAGCCAAGCTAGGTGGGGGACTAGCGGGACCTCCTACGAGCAGTACTTC
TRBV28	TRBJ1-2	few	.	CASSTQPRGYTF	TGTGCCAGCAGTACCCAGCCGAGGGGCTACACCTTC
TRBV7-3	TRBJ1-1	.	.	CASSLSPGKAEAFF	TGTGCCAGCAGCTTAAGCCCAGGGAAAGCTGAAGCTTTCTTT
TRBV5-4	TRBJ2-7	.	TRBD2	CASSPGTSAYEQYF	TGTGCCAGCAGCCCGGGGACTAGCGCCTACGAGCAGTACTTC
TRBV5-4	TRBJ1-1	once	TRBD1	CASSLGGTGIMNTEAFF	TGTGCCAGCAGCTTGGGTGGGACAGGGATTATGAACACTGAAGCTTTCTTT
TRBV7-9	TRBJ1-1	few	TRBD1	CASSFQGDLSEAFF	TGTGCCAGCAGCTTCCAGGGGGATTTGTCTGAAGCTTTCTTT
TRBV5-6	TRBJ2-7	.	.	CASSSTVSGGFSYEQYF	TGTGCCAGCAGCTCGACGGTTTCTGGCGGGTTCTCCTACGAGCAGTACTTC
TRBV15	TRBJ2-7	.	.	CATSRDLGASYEQYF	TGTGCCACCAGCAGAGATTTGGGAGCTTCCTACGAGCAGTACTTC
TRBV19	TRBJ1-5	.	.	CASSSTGTNQPQHF	TGTGCCAGTAGTAGCACAGGGACGAATCAGCCCCAGCATTTT
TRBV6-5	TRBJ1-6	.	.	CASGGGIRDSPLHF	TGTGCCAGCGGCGGGGGGATAAGGGATTCACCCCTCCACTTT
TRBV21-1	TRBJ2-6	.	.	CASSKGASPNVSGANVLTF	TGTGCCAGCAGCAAAGGAGCCTCCCCCAACGTCTCTGGGGCCAACGTCCTGACTTTC
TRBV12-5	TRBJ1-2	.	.	CASGLEGRSYGYTF	TGTGCTAGTGGTTTGGAGGGGCGATCCTATGGCTACACCTTC
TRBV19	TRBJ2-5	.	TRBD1	CASSTGDWGTQYF	TGTGCCAGTAGCACAGGGGATTGGGGGACCCAGTACTTC
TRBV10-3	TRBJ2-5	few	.	CAISGPSEAQYF	TGTGCCATCAGTGGGCCTTCAGAGGCCCAGTACTTC
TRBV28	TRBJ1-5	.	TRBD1	CASSPLRTGPGYSNQPQHF	TGTGCCAGCAGTCCGCTCCGGACAGGGCCAGGGTATAGCAATCAGCCCCAGCATTTT
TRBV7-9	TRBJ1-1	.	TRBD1	CASSQSQGADTEAFF	TGTGCCAGCAGCCAATCCCAGGGGGCCGACACTGAAGCTTTCTTT
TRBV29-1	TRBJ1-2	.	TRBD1	CSVGKTGGSVYGYTF	TGCAGCGTTGGCAAGACAGGGGGCTCCGTCTATGGCTACACCTTC
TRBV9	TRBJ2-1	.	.	CASSPLPTSRTYNEQFF	TGTGCCAGCAGCCCGCTACCTACTAGTCGTACCTACAATGAGCAGTTCTTC
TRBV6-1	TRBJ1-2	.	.	CASSVYEKGTGGYTF	TGTGCCAGCAGTGTGTATGAGAAGGGGACTGGCGGCTACACCTTC
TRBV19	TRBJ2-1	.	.	CATRDYNEQFF	TGTGCCACCCGGGATTACAATGAGCAGTTCTTC